The 24 T cell receptor beta chains presented below share a single source sample, sequenced in a study of CXCR3-negative and CXCR3-positive naive CD8 T cells. cDNA libraries for TRB were generated by 5' RACE incorporating UMI labels. TCRdb reprocessed the 5' RACE reads; each CDR3 protein has one entry and no DNA is given. The sample holds about 41,000 distinct CDR3 sequences. The sample was naive CXCR3- CD8+ T cells from blood. The subset denotes: CD45RO-CCR7+CD27+CD95- naive CD8+ T cells lacking CXCR3 (TNR3-). The receptors derive from a human donor in good health. Some clones in this sample may be carry-over from other donors' samples.

The rearrangement uses TRBV21-1 and TRBJ1-2; without DNA, the TCRdb call of TRBD1 cannot be checked. TRBV21-1 is annotated as a pseudogene. The CDR3 length is 16 residues. The CDR3 region is CASSKWPNDRSYGYTF.

The chain uses TRBV19 and TRBJ2-7; TCRdb names TRBD1, which stays unverified in the absence of DNA. The CDR3 runs 16 residues. CDR1 and CDR2 from the germline V gene are LNHDA and SQIVND (reference sequence). The CDR3 here is CASSIYSGAATYEQYF.

V usage is TRBV4-3 and J usage is TRBJ1-1. CDR1 and CDR2 from the germline V gene are LGHNA and YSLEER. The CDR3 has 15 amino acids. The CDR3 loop reads CASSQEGFLTTEAFF.

This chain joins TRBV14 and TRBJ2-7. There are 12 residues in the CDR3. CDR1 is SGHDN and CDR2 is FVKESK in the germline V gene. The CDR3 spells CASSDVLYEQYF.

The CDR3 reads CASSLLQGAVDEQYF. This sequence joins TRBV28 and TRBJ2-7; TCRdb reports TRBD1, a call that lacks DNA to check it against. The CDR3 runs 15 residues. CDR1 is MDHEN, CDR2 SYDVKM, per germline. Full variable domain (outside the CDR3, taken from reference TRBV28 and TRBJ2-7): DVKVTQSSRYLVKRTGEKVFLECVQDMDHENMFWYRQDPGLGLRLIYFSYDVKMKEKGDIPEGYSVSREKKERFSLILESASTNQTSMYLCASSLLQGAVDEQYFGPGTRLTVT.

V and J are TRBV7-3 and TRBJ1-2; as DNA is missing, the TRBD1 call by TCRdb cannot be tested. The CDR3 consists of 15 residues. Looked up from germline, CDR1 is SGHTA and CDR2 is FQGTGA. CDR3 sequence: CASSLPGQGDYGYTF.

The chain employs TRBV14 and TRBJ2-3; as DNA is missing, the TRBD2 call by TCRdb cannot be tested. This CDR3 is 17 amino acids long. Germline CDR1 SGHDN, CDR2 FVKESK. Here the CDR3 reads CASSQERDYTLGDTQYF.

The chain is built from TRBV20-1 and TRBJ1-2; TCRdb names TRBD1, which stays unverified in the absence of DNA. The germline CDR1 and CDR2 sequences are DFQATT and SNEGSKA (reference sequence). CDR3 size: 14 residues. CDR3 sequence reads: CSARDEGDYYGYTF.

This chain joins TRBV20-1 and TRBJ2-1. The CDR3 is made up of 14 amino acids. Germline values: CDR1 DFQATT, CDR2 SNEGSKA (reference sequence). The CDR3 sequence: CSARALGTYNEQFF.

V usage is TRBV29-1 and J usage is TRBJ2-7. CDR3 length: 12 amino acids. Germline-derived CDR1 and CDR2 are SQVTM and ANQGSEA. CDR3 sequence reads: CSARRGTYEQYF.

The chain recombines TRBV18 with TRBJ2-3. The CDR3 has 17 amino acids. Germline CDR1 reads KGHSH; CDR2 reads LQKENI. The CDR3 protein is CASSPYQPSETTDTQYF.

This chain uses TRBV9 with TRBJ1-2; TCRdb selects TRBD1, and the lack of DNA leaves this call unchecked. This CDR3 has 14 residues. From germline, CDR1 is SGDLS and CDR2 YYNGEE. CDR3 residues: CASSEAGQNYGYTF.

The chain links TRBV12-3 or TRBV12-4 to TRBJ2-7; TCRdb selects TRBD1, and the lack of DNA leaves this call unchecked. The CDR3 is 12 amino acids. CDR3 amino acids: CASSLERGEQYF.

The gene calls are TRBV6-6 and TRBJ1-5; TCRdb calls TRBD1, which cannot be checked without DNA. CDR1 is MNHNY, CDR2 SVGAGI, per germline (reference sequence). This CDR3 comprises 15 residues. The CDR3 here is CASSYSSGQNQPQHF.

The chain employs TRBV7-6 and TRBJ2-3; absent DNA, TCRdb's TRBD1 call cannot be checked. The CDR3 runs 16 residues. CDR1 and CDR2 from the germline V gene are SGHVS and FNYEAQ. The CDR3 here is CASSSRTDFPGDTQYF.

The V gene is TRBV7-9, the J gene TRBJ2-5; checking the TCRdb D call of TRBD2 is not possible without DNA. The CDR3 sequence is 14 residues long. CDR1 and CDR2 from the germline V gene are SEHNR and FQNEAQ (reference sequence). CDR3 sequence reads: CASSRRGDLETQYF.

The chain joins TRBV20-1 to TRBJ2-2; absent DNA, TCRdb's TRBD1 call cannot be checked. CDR3 length: 15 residues. The V gene's germline CDR1 is DFQATT and CDR2 SNEGSKA (reference sequence). The CDR3: CSARSTGMDTGELFF.

The chain combines TRBV7-3 with TRBJ2-1; the D gene TCRdb calls, TRBD2, cannot be checked with no DNA. Germline values: CDR1 SGHTA, CDR2 FQGTGA. The CDR3 length is 15 residues. The CDR3 protein is CASSSLAGGLDEQFF. The full variable domain, its missing parts supplied by reference TRBV7-3 and TRBJ2-1, is GAGVSQTPSNKVTEKGKYVELRCDPISGHTALYWYRQSLGQGPEFLIYFQGTGAADDSGLPNDRFFAVRPEGSVSTLKIQRTERGDSAVYLCASSSLAGGLDEQFFGPGTRLTVL.

The J gene is TRBJ2-7, the V gene TRBV13; TCRdb designates TRBD1, a call that cannot be tested without DNA. From germline, CDR1 is PRHDT and CDR2 FYEKMQ (reference sequence). The CDR3 sequence is 13 residues long. CDR3 sequence reads: CASSSAGTYEQYF.

The chain uses TRBV28 and TRBJ2-3; with no DNA, the TCRdb D assignment of TRBD1 cannot be verified. The CDR3 has 14 amino acids. The germline V gene encodes CDR1 MDHEN and CDR2 SYDVKM. The CDR3 sequence: CASSLGTDPDTQYF.

The rearrangement links TRBV7-3 to TRBJ2-1; as DNA is missing, the TRBD1 call by TCRdb cannot be tested. The CDR3 is 11 amino acids. Germline loops: CDR1 SGHTA, CDR2 FQGTGA. This chain's CDR3 is CASSVAGEQFF.

The chain joins TRBV7-8 to TRBJ2-7; TCRdb gives TRBD1 as the D gene, but with no DNA this cannot be confirmed. There are 15 residues in the CDR3. Germline loops: CDR1 SGHVS, CDR2 FQNEAQ. CDR3 sequence: CASSFLRGTRGEQYF. Full variable domain (rest looked up from reference TRBV7-8 and TRBJ2-7): GAGVSQSPRYKVAKRGQDVALRCDPISGHVSLFWYQQALGQGPEFLTYFQNEAQLDKSGLPSDRFFAERPEGSVSTLKIQRTQQEDSAVYLCASSFLRGTRGEQYFGPGTRLTVT.

This clonotype shows up as medium-sized by frequency. This rearrangement joins TRBV29-1 to TRBJ2-2; TCRdb selects TRBD2, and the lack of DNA leaves this call unchecked. Per the germline V gene, CDR1 is SQVTM and CDR2 is ANQGSEA. This CDR3 has 14 residues. The CDR3 spells CSGFGTPNTGELFF.

J is TRBJ1-1 and V is TRBV5-1; TCRdb calls TRBD1, which cannot be checked without DNA. Germline CDR1 is SGHRS and CDR2 is YFSETQ. CDR3 length: 16 residues. CDR3: CASSLARQIMNTEAFF.